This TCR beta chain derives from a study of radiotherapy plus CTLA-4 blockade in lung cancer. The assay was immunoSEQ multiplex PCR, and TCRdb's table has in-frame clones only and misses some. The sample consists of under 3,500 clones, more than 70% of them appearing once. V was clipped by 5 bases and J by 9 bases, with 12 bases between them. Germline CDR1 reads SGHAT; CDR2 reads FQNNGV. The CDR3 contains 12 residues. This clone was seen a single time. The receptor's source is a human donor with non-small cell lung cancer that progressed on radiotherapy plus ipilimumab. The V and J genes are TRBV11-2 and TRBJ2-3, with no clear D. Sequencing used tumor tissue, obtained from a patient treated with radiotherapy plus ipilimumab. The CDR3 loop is CASSPDAATQYF. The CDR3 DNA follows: TGTGCCAGCAGCCCCGATGCGGCCACGCAGTATTTT. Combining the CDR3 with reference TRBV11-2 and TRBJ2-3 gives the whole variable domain EAGVAQSPRYKIIEKRQSVAFWCNPISGHATLYWYQQILGQGPKLLIQFQNNGVVDDSQLPKDRFSAERLKGVDSTLKIQPAKLEDSAVYLCASSPDAATQYFGPGTRLTVL.